This T cell receptor beta chain was obtained from a study of a mutant IDH1 vaccine in newly diagnosed glioma. Study-level information: Patients had received radiotherapy, temozolomide, or both previously, most receiving both.

V lost 6 bases, J lost 3 bases, and 5 bases lay in between. The CDR3 extends over 11 amino acids. Germline values: CDR1 MNHEY, CDR2 SMNVEV (reference sequence). Sample time point: baseline, week 1 (first vaccination visit). Treatment denoted: pre-vaccination baseline after standard-of-care therapy. New WHO grade 3 or 4 IDH1-mutant, ATRX-lost astrocytomas were present in all donors. This clone appeared a few times. Only in-frame clones appear in the TCRdb table, and some are missing; sequencing was by immunoSEQ multiplex PCR. The table records about 34,000 clones, over 60% of them present only once. The J gene is TRBJ1-1, the V gene TRBV27; no clear D gene. The starting material was peripheral blood mononuclear cells (PBMCs), obtained from a glioma patient treated with radiotherapy, temozolomide or both. The origin of this receptor is a man in his fifties or sixties with glioma. Some clones in this sample may be carry-over from other donors' samples. The CDR3, as DNA: TGTGCCAGCAGAGGACACACTGAAGCTTTCTTT. It specifies CASRGHTEAFF.